Listed below are T cell receptor beta chains from one sample, sequenced in a study of blood T cells in healthy people across ages. TCRdb fed the 5' RACE reads into MiXCR, producing one record per CDR3 protein. The table includes about 680,000 distinct CDR3 sequences, about half detected once. Sequenced material: blood. Receptors were obtained from a woman aged 60-75 years in good health. Both conserved end residues are trimmed from each CDR3. Fields, in order: J gene, V gene, D gene, CDR3 length, CDR3 protein. D genes are given only for firm matches.

J: TRBJ2-7; V: TRBV29-1; D: -; length: 15; CDR3: SVEDHGAGQFSHEQY
J: TRBJ2-4; V: TRBV27; D: TRBD1; length: 12; CDR3: ASSWGQGADIQY
J: -; V: TRBV29-1; D: -; length: 11; CDR3: SATGSGSETQY
J: TRBJ2-7; V: TRBV20-1; D: -; length: 13; CDR3: SARSPLGPPYEQY
J: TRBJ1-1; V: TRBV5-1; D: -; length: 12; CDR3: ANSFQGSDTEAF
J: TRBJ1-2; V: TRBV7-2; D: -; length: 13; CDR3: ASSFPYAWGCGYT
J: TRBJ2-1; V: TRBV12-3/TRBV12-4; D: -; length: 12; CDR3: ASRVLEGLNEQF
J: TRBJ1-3; V: TRBV5-5; D: -; length: 11; CDR3: ASSFNSGNTIY
J: TRBJ1-1; V: TRBV3-1; D: -; length: 15; CDR3: ASSPFAGRELDTEAF
J: TRBJ2-1; V: TRBV6-5; D: TRBD2; length: 14; CDR3: ASNTFGTSGNSEQF
J: TRBJ2-2; V: TRBV11-2; D: -; length: 12; CDR3: ASSLEGAAGELF
J: TRBJ1-2; V: TRBV14; D: -; length: 11; CDR3: ASSHWGNWGYT
J: TRBJ2-1; V: TRBV7-2; D: -; length: 13; CDR3: ASSLAGTGAIEQF
J: TRBJ2-7; V: TRBV28; D: -; length: 11; CDR3: ASSNTGRYEQY
J: -; V: TRBV6-2/TRBV6-3; D: -; length: 14; CDR3: AGSPGGEDLRETQY
J: TRBJ1-2; V: TRBV7-2; D: -; length: 10; CDR3: ASSLNTYGYT
J: -; V: TRBV28; D: -; length: 12; CDR3: ASSLGEERHEQY
J: TRBJ2-7; V: TRBV5-1; D: -; length: 9; CDR3: ASRPIYEQY
J: TRBJ2-5; V: TRBV20-1; D: TRBD2; length: 14; CDR3: SARQWRAGGQETQY
J: -; V: TRBV20-1; D: -; length: 9; CDR3: SAKSGSEQY
J: TRBJ2-1; V: TRBV20-1; D: -; length: 12; CDR3: SARLYSLHNEQF
J: TRBJ1-6; V: TRBV20-1; D: TRBD1; length: 13; CDR3: SARPGQAYNSPLH
J: TRBJ1-2; V: TRBV6-2/TRBV6-3; D: -; length: 10; CDR3: ASSYSKAGYT
J: TRBJ2-7; V: TRBV20-1; D: -; length: 13; CDR3: SARDREGSTYEQY
J: TRBJ1-5; V: TRBV7-2; D: -; length: 12; CDR3: ASRTQGGNQPQH
J: TRBJ1-1; V: TRBV28; D: -; length: 12; CDR3: ASSLPGRSTEAF
J: TRBJ1-1; V: TRBV12-3/TRBV12-4; D: -; length: 12; CDR3: ASTQQVADTEAF
J: TRBJ2-1; V: TRBV9; D: TRBD1; length: 15; CDR3: ASSVERGTGVYNEQF
J: TRBJ1-1; V: TRBV7-2; D: TRBD1; length: 12; CDR3: ASSTDRGSTEAF
J: TRBJ1-2; V: TRBV20-1; D: TRBD1; length: 12; CDR3: SATGDSYNYGYT
J: TRBJ1-2; V: TRBV29-1; D: -; length: 12; CDR3: SVGSGTSDYGYT
J: TRBJ2-7; V: TRBV20-1; D: TRBD1; length: 13; CDR3: SARSFRQGFRGQY
J: TRBJ2-1; V: TRBV20-1; D: -; length: 13; CDR3: SALDRTSSYNEQF